The rows below give T cell receptor beta chains drawn from one sample of a study of T-cell memory formation after mild COVID-19. Using its own MiXCR run on the 5' RACE reads, TCRdb lists one record per CDR3 protein. The sample has 140,000 or so distinct CDR3 sequences; roughly 19% are singletons. The sample taken for sequencing was PBMCs or a T cell subset sorted from them (not recorded which). These receptor sequences come from an adult woman who had mild COVID-19 (a few samples of this study predate the infection). Cell type and time point are not known. The CDR3 runs from the conserved cysteine through the conserved F or W. A D gene is named only where the DNA matches it firmly. Clone size appears in some rows only: once, few, many, or a class for an expanded clone.

J gene: TRBJ2-5
V gene: TRBV7-3
clone size: NA
D gene: NA
CDR3 protein: CASSLTADETQYF
CDR3 DNA: TGTGCCAGCAGCTTAACGGCGGATGAGACCCAGTACTTC

J gene: TRBJ1-2
V gene: TRBV7-8
clone size: few
D gene: TRBD1
CDR3 protein: CASSLGQGTGGGRSYTF
CDR3 DNA: TGTGCCAGCAGCTTAGGCCAAGGGACAGGTGGAGGTAGGAGCTACACCTTC

J gene: TRBJ2-7
V gene: TRBV30
clone size: NA
D gene: NA
CDR3 protein: CAWSYRAHEQYF
CDR3 DNA: TGTGCCTGGAGCTACAGGGCCCACGAGCAGTACTTC

J gene: TRBJ2-1
V gene: TRBV7-3
clone size: NA
D gene: NA
CDR3 protein: CASSLIRGAINEQFF
CDR3 DNA: TGTGCCAGCAGCTTAATTCGGGGGGCAATCAATGAGCAGTTCTTC

J gene: TRBJ1-4
V gene: TRBV4-1
clone size: NA
D gene: TRBD1
CDR3 protein: CASSRDRGPTNEKLFF
CDR3 DNA: TGCGCCAGCAGCCGTGACAGGGGGCCGACTAATGAAAAACTGTTTTTT

J gene: TRBJ2-7
V gene: TRBV20-1
clone size: few
D gene: NA
CDR3 protein: CSARVSGSSYEQYF
CDR3 DNA: TGCAGTGCTAGAGTTAGCGGCAGCTCCTACGAGCAGTACTTC

J gene: TRBJ2-1
V gene: TRBV7-8
clone size: few
D gene: TRBD2
CDR3 protein: CASTPPAGGRQFF
CDR3 DNA: TGTGCCAGCACCCCTCCAGCGGGAGGAAGGCAGTTCTTC

J gene: TRBJ1-3
V gene: TRBV7-3
clone size: few
D gene: NA
CDR3 protein: CASSSDSSGNTIYF
CDR3 DNA: TGTGCCAGCAGCTCCGACAGCTCTGGAAACACCATATATTTT

J gene: TRBJ2-1
V gene: TRBV5-1
clone size: once
D gene: NA
CDR3 protein: CASSLDARNNEQFF
CDR3 DNA: TGCGCCAGCAGCTTGGATGCGCGGAACAATGAGCAGTTCTTC

J gene: TRBJ2-1
V gene: TRBV5-1
clone size: few
D gene: NA
CDR3 protein: CASSWRRMEAAYNEQFF
CDR3 DNA: TGCGCCAGCAGCTGGCGTAGAATGGAGGCAGCCTACAATGAGCAGTTCTTC

J gene: TRBJ2-1
V gene: TRBV6-6
clone size: few
D gene: NA
CDR3 protein: CASRQGLNEQFF
CDR3 DNA: TGTGCCAGTAGACAGGGACTCAATGAGCAGTTCTTC

J gene: TRBJ2-1
V gene: TRBV7-3
clone size: few
D gene: TRBD2
CDR3 protein: CASSRSGSLDEQFF
CDR3 DNA: TGTGCCAGCAGCCGAAGCGGGAGTCTGGATGAGCAGTTCTTC

J gene: TRBJ2-1
V gene: TRBV9
clone size: few
D gene: NA
CDR3 protein: CASSDGRFVSDEQFF
CDR3 DNA: TGTGCCAGCAGCGACGGGAGATTCGTCTCGGATGAGCAGTTCTTC

J gene: TRBJ2-1
V gene: TRBV7-9
clone size: few
D gene: TRBD2
CDR3 protein: CASSLGTRSNEQFF
CDR3 DNA: TGTGCCAGCAGCTTGGGGACTAGATCCAATGAGCAGTTCTTC

J gene: TRBJ2-7
V gene: TRBV7-9
clone size: few
D gene: TRBD1
CDR3 protein: CASYRSGQGYEQYF
CDR3 DNA: TGTGCCAGCTACAGGTCGGGACAGGGTTACGAGCAGTACTTC

J gene: TRBJ2-5
V gene: TRBV7-2
clone size: few
D gene: TRBD1
CDR3 protein: CASSRRQGGETQYF
CDR3 DNA: TGTGCCAGCAGCAGAAGACAGGGTGGAGAGACCCAGTACTTC

J gene: TRBJ1-2
V gene: TRBV24-1
clone size: NA
D gene: NA
CDR3 protein: CATSDGHPPNYGYTF
CDR3 DNA: TGTGCCACCAGTGATGGACACCCACCGAACTATGGCTACACCTTC

J gene: TRBJ1-3
V gene: TRBV5-1
clone size: NA
D gene: NA
CDR3 protein: CASSLKGSGNTIYF
CDR3 DNA: TGCGCCAGCAGCTTGAAGGGCTCTGGAAACACCATATATTTT

J gene: TRBJ1-1
V gene: TRBV5-1
clone size: few
D gene: NA
CDR3 protein: CASSPGGVTNTEAFF
CDR3 DNA: TGCGCCAGCAGCCCGGGGGGGGTGACGAACACTGAAGCTTTCTTT

J gene: TRBJ2-3
V gene: TRBV5-1
clone size: few
D gene: NA
CDR3 protein: CASSLRPDSTDTQYF
CDR3 DNA: TGCGCCAGCTCCTTGCGGCCGGACAGCACAGATACGCAGTATTTT

J gene: TRBJ2-1
V gene: TRBV6-6
clone size: NA
D gene: NA
CDR3 protein: CASSYWGWDEQFF
CDR3 DNA: TGTGCCAGCAGTTACTGGGGCTGGGATGAGCAGTTCTTC

J gene: TRBJ1-3
V gene: TRBV6-5
clone size: few
D gene: NA
CDR3 protein: CASSYSNRALGNTIYF
CDR3 DNA: TGTGCCAGCAGTTACTCGAATAGGGCACTGGGAAACACCATATATTTT

J gene: TRBJ1-4
V gene: TRBV18
clone size: few
D gene: NA
CDR3 protein: CASSLQGGGSEKLFF
CDR3 DNA: TGTGCCAGCTCACTCCAGGGCGGCGGGAGTGAAAAACTGTTTTTT

J gene: TRBJ1-2
V gene: TRBV11-2
clone size: NA
D gene: NA
CDR3 protein: CASSLDPVSGYGYTF
CDR3 DNA: TGTGCCAGCAGCTTAGATCCCGTGTCAGGGTATGGCTACACCTTC

J gene: TRBJ2-3
V gene: TRBV25-1
clone size: NA
D gene: NA
CDR3 protein: CASSEYVARTDTQYF
CDR3 DNA: TGTGCCAGCAGTGAATACGTAGCTCGCACAGATACGCAGTATTTT

J gene: TRBJ2-5
V gene: TRBV5-6
clone size: NA
D gene: NA
CDR3 protein: CASSLRLSLETQYF
CDR3 DNA: TGTGCCAGCAGCTTGCGCCTCAGTTTAGAGACCCAGTACTTC

J gene: TRBJ1-1
V gene: TRBV20-1
clone size: few
D gene: NA
CDR3 protein: CSASVRSRDTEAFF
CDR3 DNA: TGCAGTGCTAGTGTCAGGTCTCGGGACACTGAAGCTTTCTTT

J gene: TRBJ2-3
V gene: TRBV4-2
clone size: NA
D gene: TRBD2
CDR3 protein: CASSQDQKGSGEQYF
CDR3 DNA: TGTGCCAGCAGCCAAGATCAGAAGGGTAGCGGGGAGCAGTATTTT

J gene: TRBJ2-3
V gene: TRBV12-3/TRBV12-4
clone size: NA
D gene: NA
CDR3 protein: CASSFGGGAGGTDTQYF
CDR3 DNA: TGTGCCAGCAGTTTTGGAGGGGGCGCGGGAGGAACAGATACGCAGTATTTT

J gene: TRBJ2-1
V gene: TRBV18
clone size: NA
D gene: NA
CDR3 protein: CASSPQASSSNEQFF
CDR3 DNA: TGTGCCAGCTCACCACAGGCTAGCAGTAGTAATGAGCAGTTCTTC

J gene: TRBJ2-3
V gene: TRBV7-2
clone size: few
D gene: NA
CDR3 protein: CASSPVWTDTQYF
CDR3 DNA: TGTGCCAGCAGCCCGGTATGGACAGATACGCAGTATTTT

J gene: TRBJ2-1
V gene: TRBV24-1
clone size: NA
D gene: TRBD2
CDR3 protein: CATSEGTSGRRQFF
CDR3 DNA: TGTGCCACCAGTGAGGGGACTAGCGGGAGACGGCAGTTCTTC